This T cell receptor (beta chain) was identified during a study of T cell responses to AZD1222 COVID-19 vaccine. Study observations and caveats: Among those given AZD1222, only 5 to 7 were seropositive at baseline.

Libraries were prepared by immunoSEQ multiplex PCR; TCRdb keeps only in-frame clonotypes and omits some of them. This table has over 150,000 clones, about 88% appearing once. About this clone itself: Its antigen is unidentified.

The trim removed 3 bases at V and 7 bases at J, leaving 10 bases unmatched. Per the germline V gene, CDR1 is KGHSH and CDR2 is LQKENI. This CDR3 region has 15 residues. This receptor was taken from an adult in good health. This sample comprised peripheral blood, obtained on day 0 of AZD1222 vaccination. The chain combines TRBV18 with TRBJ1-2; TRBD1 matches 8 bases. For the CDR3, the DNA is TGTGCCAGCTCACCCCTGGACAGGGCATCAGGTGGCTACACCTTC. Protein: CASSPLDRASGGYTF.